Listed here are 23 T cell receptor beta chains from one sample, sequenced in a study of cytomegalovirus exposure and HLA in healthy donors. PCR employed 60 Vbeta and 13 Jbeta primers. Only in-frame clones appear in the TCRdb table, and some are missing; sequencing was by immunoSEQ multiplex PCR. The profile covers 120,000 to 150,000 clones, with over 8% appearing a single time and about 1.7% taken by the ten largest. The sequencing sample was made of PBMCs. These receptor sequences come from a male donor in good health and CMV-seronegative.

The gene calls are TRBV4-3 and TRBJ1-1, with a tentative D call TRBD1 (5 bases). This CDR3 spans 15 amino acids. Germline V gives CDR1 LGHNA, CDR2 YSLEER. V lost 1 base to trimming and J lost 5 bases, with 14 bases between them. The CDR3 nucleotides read TGCGCCAGCAGCCAAGCGGCCGTCGGGGGTACTGAAGCTTTCTTT. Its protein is CASSQAAVGGTEAFF.

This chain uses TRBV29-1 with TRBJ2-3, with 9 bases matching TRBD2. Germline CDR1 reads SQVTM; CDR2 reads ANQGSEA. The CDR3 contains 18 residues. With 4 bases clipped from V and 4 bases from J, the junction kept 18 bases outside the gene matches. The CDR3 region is CSVGASGAGGLRADTQYF. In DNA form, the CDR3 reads TGCAGCGTTGGGGCTAGCGGGGCGGGGGGATTAAGGGCAGATACGCAGTATTTT.

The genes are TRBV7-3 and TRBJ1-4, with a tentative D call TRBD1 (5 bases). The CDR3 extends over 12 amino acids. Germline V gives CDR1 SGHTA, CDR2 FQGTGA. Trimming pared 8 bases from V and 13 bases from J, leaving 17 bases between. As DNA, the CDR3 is TGTGCCAGCTCCCCACCTGGGGCGATACTGTTTTTT. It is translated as CASSPPGAILFF.

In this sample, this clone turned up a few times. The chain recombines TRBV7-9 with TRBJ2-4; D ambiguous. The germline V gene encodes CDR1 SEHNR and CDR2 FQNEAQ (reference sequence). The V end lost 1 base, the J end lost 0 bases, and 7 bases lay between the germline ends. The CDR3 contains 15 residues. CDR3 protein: CASSLGDIAKNIQYF. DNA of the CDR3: TGTGCCAGCAGCTTAGGCGACATAGCCAAAAACATTCAGTACTTC.

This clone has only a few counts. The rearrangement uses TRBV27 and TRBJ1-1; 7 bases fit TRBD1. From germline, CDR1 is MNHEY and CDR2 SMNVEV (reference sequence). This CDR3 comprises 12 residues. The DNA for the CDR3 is TGTACCTATCAAGGGGGCGACACTGAAGCTTTCTTT. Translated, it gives CTYQGGDTEAFF.

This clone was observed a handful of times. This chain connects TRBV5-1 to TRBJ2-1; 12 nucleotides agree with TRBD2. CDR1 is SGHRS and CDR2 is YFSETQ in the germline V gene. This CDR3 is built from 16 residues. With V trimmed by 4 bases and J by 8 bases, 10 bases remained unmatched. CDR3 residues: CASSQQTSGGLDEQFF. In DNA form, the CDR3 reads TGCGCCAGCAGCCAACAGACTAGCGGGGGCTTAGATGAGCAGTTCTTC.

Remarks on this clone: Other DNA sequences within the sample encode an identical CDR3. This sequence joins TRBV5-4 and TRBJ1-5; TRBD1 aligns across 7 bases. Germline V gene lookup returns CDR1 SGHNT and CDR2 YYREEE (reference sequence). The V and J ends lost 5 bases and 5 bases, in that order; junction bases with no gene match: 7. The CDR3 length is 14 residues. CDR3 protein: CASSRQGSDQPQHF. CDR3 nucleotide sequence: TGTGCCAGCAGTAGACAGGGCAGTGATCAGCCCCAGCATTTT.

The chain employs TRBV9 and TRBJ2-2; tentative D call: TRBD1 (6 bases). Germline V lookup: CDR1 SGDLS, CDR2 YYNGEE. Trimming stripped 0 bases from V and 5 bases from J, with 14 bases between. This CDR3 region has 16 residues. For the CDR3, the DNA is TGTGCCAGCAGCGTAGGGGGGCCGCGAGGGACCGGGGAGCTGTTTTTT. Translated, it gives CASSVGGPRGTGELFF. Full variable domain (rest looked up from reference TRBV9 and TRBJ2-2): DSGVTQTPKHLITATGQRVTLRCSPRSGDLSVYWYQQSLDQGLQFLIQYYNGEERAKGNILERFSAQQFPDLHSELNLSSLELGDSALYFCASSVGGPRGTGELFFGEGSRLTVL.

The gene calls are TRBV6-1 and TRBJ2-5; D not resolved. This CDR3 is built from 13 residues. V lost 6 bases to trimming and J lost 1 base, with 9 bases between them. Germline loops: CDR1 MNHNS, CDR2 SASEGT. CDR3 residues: CASRYSSQETQYF. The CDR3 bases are TGTGCCAGCAGGTATAGCAGCCAAGAGACCCAGTACTTC.

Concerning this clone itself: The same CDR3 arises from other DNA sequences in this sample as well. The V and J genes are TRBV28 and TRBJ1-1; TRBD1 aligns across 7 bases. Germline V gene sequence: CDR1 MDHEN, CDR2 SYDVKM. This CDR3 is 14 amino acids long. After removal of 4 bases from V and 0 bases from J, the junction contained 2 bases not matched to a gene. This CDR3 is CASSSGQLNTEAFF. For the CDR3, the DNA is TGTGCCAGCAGTTCGGGACAGTTGAACACTGAAGCTTTCTTT.

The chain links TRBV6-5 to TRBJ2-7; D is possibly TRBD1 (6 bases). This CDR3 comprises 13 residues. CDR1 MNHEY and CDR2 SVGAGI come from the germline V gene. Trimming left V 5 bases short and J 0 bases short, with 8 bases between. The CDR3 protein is CASSQGHSYEQYF. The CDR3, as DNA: TGTGCCAGCAGTCAGGGGCACTCCTACGAGCAGTACTTC.

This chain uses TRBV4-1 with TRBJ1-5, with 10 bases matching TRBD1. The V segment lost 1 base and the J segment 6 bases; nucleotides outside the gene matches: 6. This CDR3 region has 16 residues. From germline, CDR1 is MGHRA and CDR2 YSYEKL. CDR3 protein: CASSQVGTGEGQPQHF. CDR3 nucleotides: TGCGCCAGCAGCCAAGTCGGGACAGGGGAGGGTCAGCCCCAGCATTTT.

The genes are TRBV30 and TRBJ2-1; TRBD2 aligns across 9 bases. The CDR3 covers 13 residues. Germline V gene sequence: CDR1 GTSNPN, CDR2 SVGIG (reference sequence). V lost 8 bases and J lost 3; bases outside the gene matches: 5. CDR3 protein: CAARTSDYNEQFF. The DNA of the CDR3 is TGTGCCGCTAGGACTAGCGACTACAATGAGCAGTTCTTC.

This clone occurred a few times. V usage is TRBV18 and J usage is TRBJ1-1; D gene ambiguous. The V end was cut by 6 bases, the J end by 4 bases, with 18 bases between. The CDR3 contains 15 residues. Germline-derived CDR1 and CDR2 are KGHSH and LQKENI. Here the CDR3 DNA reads TGTGCCAGCTCTCATCCACGAGGCCTGGGCACTGAAGCTTTCTTT. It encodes CASSHPRGLGTEAFF.

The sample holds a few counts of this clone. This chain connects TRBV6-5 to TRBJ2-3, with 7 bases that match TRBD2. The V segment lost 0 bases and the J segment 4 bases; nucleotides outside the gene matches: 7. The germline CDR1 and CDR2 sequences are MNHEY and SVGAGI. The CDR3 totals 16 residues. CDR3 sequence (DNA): TGTGCCAGCAGTTACTCGGCGGGGGATGTCCCAGATACGCAGTATTTT. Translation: CASSYSAGDVPDTQYF.

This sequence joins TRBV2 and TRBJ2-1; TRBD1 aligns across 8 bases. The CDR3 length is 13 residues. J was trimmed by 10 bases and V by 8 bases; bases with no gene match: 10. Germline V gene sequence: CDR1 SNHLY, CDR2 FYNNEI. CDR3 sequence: CASGDRLNIEQFF. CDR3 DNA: TGTGCCAGCGGGGACAGGCTAAACATCGAGCAGTTCTTC.

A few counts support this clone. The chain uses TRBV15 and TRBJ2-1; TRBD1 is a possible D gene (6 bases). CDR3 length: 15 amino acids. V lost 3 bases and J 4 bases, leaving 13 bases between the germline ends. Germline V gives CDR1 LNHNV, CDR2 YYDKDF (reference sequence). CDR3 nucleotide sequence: TGTGCCACCAGCAGGGGGTCTACAGGGTACAATGAGCAGTTCTTC. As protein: CATSRGSTGYNEQFF.

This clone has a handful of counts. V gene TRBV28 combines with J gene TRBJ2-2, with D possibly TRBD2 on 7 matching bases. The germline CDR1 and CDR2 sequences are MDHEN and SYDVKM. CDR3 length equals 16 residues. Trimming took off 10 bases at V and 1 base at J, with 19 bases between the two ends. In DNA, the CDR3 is TGTGCCACAGAGGAAACCGGGGGGCGGAACACCGGGGAGCTGTTTTTT. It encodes CATEETGGRNTGELFF.

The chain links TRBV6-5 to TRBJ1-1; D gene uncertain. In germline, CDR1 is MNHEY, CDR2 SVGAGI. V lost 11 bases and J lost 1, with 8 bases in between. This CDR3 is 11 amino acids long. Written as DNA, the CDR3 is TGTGCCGCCCTCAGGAACACTGAAGCTTTCTTT. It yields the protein CAALRNTEAFF.

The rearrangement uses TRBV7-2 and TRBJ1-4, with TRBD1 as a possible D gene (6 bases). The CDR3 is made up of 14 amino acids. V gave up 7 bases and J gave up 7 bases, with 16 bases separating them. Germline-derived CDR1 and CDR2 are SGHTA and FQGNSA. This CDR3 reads CASTSGTFAEKLFF. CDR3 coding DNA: TGTGCCAGCACCTCCGGGACATTTGCTGAAAAACTGTTTTTT.

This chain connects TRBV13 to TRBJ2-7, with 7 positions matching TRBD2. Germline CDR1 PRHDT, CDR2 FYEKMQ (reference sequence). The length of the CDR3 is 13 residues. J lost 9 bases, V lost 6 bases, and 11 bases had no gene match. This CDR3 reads CASSFQWTGGQYF. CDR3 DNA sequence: TGTGCCAGCAGTTTCCAATGGACGGGGGGGCAGTACTTC.

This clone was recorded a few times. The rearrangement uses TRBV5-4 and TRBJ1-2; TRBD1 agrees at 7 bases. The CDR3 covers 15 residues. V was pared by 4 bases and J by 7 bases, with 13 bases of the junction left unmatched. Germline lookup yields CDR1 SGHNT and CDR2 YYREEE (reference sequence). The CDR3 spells CASSPPDRTESGYTF. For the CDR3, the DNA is TGTGCCAGCAGCCCTCCGGACAGGACAGAATCTGGCTACACCTTC.

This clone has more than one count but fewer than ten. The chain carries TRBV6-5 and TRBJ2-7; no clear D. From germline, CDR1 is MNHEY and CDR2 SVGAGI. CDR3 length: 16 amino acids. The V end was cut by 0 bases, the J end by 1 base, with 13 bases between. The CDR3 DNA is TGTGCCAGCAGTTACTCGTCGGGTCAGAAGTCCTACGAGCAGTACTTC. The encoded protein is CASSYSSGQKSYEQYF.